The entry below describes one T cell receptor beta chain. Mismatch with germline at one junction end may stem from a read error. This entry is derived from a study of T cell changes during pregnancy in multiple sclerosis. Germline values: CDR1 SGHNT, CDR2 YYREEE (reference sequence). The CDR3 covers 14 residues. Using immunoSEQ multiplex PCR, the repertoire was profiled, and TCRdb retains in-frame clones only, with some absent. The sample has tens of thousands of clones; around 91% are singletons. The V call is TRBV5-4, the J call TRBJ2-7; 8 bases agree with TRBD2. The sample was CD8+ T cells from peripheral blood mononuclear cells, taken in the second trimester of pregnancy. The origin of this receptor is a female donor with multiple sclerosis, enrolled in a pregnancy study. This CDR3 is CASSSRGVAGKQNF. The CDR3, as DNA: TGTGCCAGCAGCTCAAGGGGGGTAGCGGGAAAGCAGAACTTC.